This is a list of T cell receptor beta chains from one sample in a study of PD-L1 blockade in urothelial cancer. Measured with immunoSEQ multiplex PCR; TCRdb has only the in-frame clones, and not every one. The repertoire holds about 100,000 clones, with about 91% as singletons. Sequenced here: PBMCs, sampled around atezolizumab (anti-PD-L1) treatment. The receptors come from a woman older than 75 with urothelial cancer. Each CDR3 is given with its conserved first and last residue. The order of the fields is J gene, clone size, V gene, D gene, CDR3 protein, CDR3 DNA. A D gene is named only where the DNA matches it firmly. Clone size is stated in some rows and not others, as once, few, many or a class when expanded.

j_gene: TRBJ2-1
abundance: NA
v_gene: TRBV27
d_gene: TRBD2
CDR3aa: CASRSLAGGGNEQFF
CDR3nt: TGTGCCAGCAGATCCCTAGCGGGAGGCGGCAATGAGCAGTTCTTC

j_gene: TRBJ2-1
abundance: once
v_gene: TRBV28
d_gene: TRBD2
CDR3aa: CASSLLAGGPNEQFF
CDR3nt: TGTGCCAGCAGTTTACTAGCGGGAGGGCCGAATGAGCAGTTCTTC

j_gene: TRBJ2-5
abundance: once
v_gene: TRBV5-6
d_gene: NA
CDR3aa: CASSLLAGQETQYF
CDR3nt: TGTGCCAGCAGCTTGCTTGCGGGCCAAGAGACCCAGTACTTC

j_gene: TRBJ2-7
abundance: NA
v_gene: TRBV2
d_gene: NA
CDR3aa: CASSASTPPYEQYF
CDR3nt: TGTGCCAGCAGCGCTTCGACTCCACCCTACGAGCAGTACTTC

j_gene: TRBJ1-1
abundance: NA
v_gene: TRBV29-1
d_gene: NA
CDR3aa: CSVNKILGAEAFF
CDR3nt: TGCAGCGTGAATAAGATCCTGGGGGCAGAAGCTTTCTTT

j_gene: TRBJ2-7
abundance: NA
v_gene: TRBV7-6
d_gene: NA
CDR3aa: CASSSTGKDHEQYF
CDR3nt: TGTGCCAGCAGCTCAACAGGGAAGGACCACGAGCAGTACTTC

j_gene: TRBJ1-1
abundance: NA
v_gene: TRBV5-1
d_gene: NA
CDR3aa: CASSLLDPGSSTEAFF
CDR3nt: TGCGCCAGCAGCTTGCTTGATCCGGGTTCAAGCACTGAAGCTTTCTTT

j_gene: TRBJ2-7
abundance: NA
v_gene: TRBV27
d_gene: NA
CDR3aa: CASSLLGGYEQYF
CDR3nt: TGTGCCAGCAGTTTATTGGGGGGCTACGAGCAGTACTTC

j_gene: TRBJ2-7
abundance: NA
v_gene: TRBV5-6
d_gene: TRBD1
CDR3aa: CASSLGGQGHEQYF
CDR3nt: TGTGCCAGCAGCTTGGGGGGACAGGGCCACGAGCAGTACTTC

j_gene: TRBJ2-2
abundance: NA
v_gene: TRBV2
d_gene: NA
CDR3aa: CASSAPRTGELFF
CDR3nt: TGTGCCAGCAGTGCCCCTAGGACCGGGGAGCTGTTTTTT

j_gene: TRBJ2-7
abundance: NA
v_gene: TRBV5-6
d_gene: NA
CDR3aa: CASSLGQIYEQYF
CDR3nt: TGTGCCAGCAGCTTGGGGCAGATCTACGAGCAGTACTTC

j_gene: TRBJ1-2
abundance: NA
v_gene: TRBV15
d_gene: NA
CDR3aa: CATQVAGAYGYTF
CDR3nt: TGTGCCACCCAGGTCGCCGGCGCCTATGGCTACACCTTC

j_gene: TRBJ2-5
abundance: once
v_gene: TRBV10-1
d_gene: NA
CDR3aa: CASSESGSAGETQYF
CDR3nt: TGCGCCAGCAGTGAGTCGGGTAGCGCGGGAGAGACCCAGTACTTC

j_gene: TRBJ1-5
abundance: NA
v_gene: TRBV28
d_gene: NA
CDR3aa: CASSQTTNQPQHF
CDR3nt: TGTGCCAGCAGTCAGACTACCAATCAGCCCCAGCATTTT

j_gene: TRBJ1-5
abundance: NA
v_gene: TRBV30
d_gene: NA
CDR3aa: CAWSVRSGYQPQHF
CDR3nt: TGTGCCTGGAGTGTACGGAGCGGTTATCAGCCCCAGCATTTT

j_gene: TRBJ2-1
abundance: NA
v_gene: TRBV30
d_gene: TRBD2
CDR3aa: CAWSGTSGSSYNEQFF
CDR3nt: TGTGCCTGGAGTGGGACTAGCGGTAGCTCCTACAATGAGCAGTTCTTC

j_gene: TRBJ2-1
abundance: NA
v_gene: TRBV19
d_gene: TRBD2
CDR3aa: CASSILAGGLGKEQFF
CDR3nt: TGTGCCAGTAGTATCTTAGCGGGAGGCCTGGGTAAGGAGCAGTTCTTC

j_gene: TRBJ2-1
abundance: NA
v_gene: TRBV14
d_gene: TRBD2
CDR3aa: CASSPRTSGEQFF
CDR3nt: TGTGCCAGCAGCCCTCGGACTAGCGGGGAGCAGTTCTTC

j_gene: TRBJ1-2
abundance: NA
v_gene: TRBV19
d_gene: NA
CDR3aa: CASQNRGSNYGYTF
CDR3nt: TGTGCCAGCCAAAACCGGGGTTCTAACTATGGCTACACCTTC

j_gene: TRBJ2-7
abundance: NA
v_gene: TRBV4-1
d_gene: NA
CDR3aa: CASSQEKGARYEQYF
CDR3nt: TGCGCCAGCAGCCAAGAAAAAGGGGCTAGGTACGAGCAGTACTTC

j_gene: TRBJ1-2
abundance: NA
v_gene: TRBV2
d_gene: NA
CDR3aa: CASSPDSNYGYTF
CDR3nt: TGTGCCAGCAGCCCTGACAGTAACTATGGCTACACCTTC

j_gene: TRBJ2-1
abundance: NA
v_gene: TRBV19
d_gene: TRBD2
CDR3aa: CASSIPHAGTSGSYNEQFF
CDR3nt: TGTGCCAGTAGTATCCCACACGCCGGGACTAGCGGGTCCTACAATGAGCAGTTCTTC

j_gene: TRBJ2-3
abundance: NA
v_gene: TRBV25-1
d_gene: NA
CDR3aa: CASSDRGSKLDTQYF
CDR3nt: TGTGCCAGCAGTGATCGTGGGAGCAAATTGGATACGCAGTATTTT

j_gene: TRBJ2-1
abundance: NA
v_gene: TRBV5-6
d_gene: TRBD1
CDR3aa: CASSLERTGGAYNEQFF
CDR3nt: TGTGCCAGCAGCTTGGAGAGGACAGGGGGCGCCTACAATGAGCAGTTCTTC

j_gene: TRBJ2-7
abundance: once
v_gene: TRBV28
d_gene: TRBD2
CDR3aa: CASSFAGGPSYEQYF
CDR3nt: TGTGCCAGCAGTTTCGCGGGAGGGCCGTCCTACGAGCAGTACTTC